The next 27 T cell receptor beta chains were all read from a single sample in a study of blood T cells in healthy people across ages. A second PCR, run for roughly 6 to 11 cycles, used a sample-barcoded 5' primer plus a J-beta primer mix. TCRdb analysed the 5' RACE reads with MiXCR anew, one entry per CDR3 protein. The table has hundreds of thousands of distinct CDR3 sequences, under 25% seen once. Sequenced material: blood. Source of these receptors: a man aged 70 or older in good health.

Only one count was recorded for this clonotype. The V and J genes are TRBV21-1 and TRBJ2-2; whether TRBD1, the table's D call, matches the DNA was not checked. TRBV21-1 is listed as a pseudogene. The CDR3 runs to 16 residues. The DNA for the CDR3 is TGTGCCAGCAAGAAATTTCACAGGGGGCTTATCGGGGAGCTGTTTTTT. This gives the protein CASKKFHRGLIGELFF.

The chain uses TRBV7-3 and TRBJ2-3, with 8 positions matching TRBD2. The trim removed 5 bases at V and 5 bases at J, leaving 6 bases unmatched. In germline, CDR1 is SGHTA, CDR2 FQGTGA. This CDR3 is built from 14 residues. CDR3 sequence: CASSTGGSQDTQYF. As DNA, the CDR3 is TGTGCCAGCAGCACGGGGGGGTCTCAAGATACGCAGTATTTT.

This clonotype has only a few counts. The chain couples TRBV3-1 to TRBJ2-5; TRBD1 matches 8 bases. The better agreement between TRBJ2-7 and the DNA end casts doubt on the J call. This CDR3 spans 14 amino acids. Germline CDR1 is LGHDT and CDR2 is YNNKEL (reference sequence). CDR3 nucleotide sequence: TGTGCCAGCAGCCCGGGACAGGCTCCCTACGAGCAGTACTTC. This translates into CASSPGQAPYEQYF.

V and J are TRBV5-6 and TRBJ2-7; a possible D gene is TRBD1 (5 bases). Between the trimmed V and J ends, which lost 1 base and 0 bases, there was a span of 8 bases. The CDR3 runs 14 residues. Per germline, CDR1 SGHDT and CDR2 YYEEEE. CDR3 bases: TGTGCCAGCAGCTTGTACAGGAGCTCCTACGAGCAGTACTTC. As protein: CASSLYRSSYEQYF. The variable domain in full, completed from reference TRBV5-6 and TRBJ2-7, reads DAGVTQSPTHLIKTRGQQVTLRCSPKSGHDTVSWYQQALGQGPQFIFQYYEEEERQRGNFPDRFSGHQFPNYSSELNVNALLLGDSALYLCASSLYRSSYEQYFGPGTRLTVT.

Only a few counts were recorded for this clonotype. V gene TRBV5-1 combines with J gene TRBJ2-5, with D perhaps TRBD1 (6 bases). CDR3 length: 16 residues. The germline CDR1 and CDR2 sequences are SGHRS and YFSETQ. V lost 0 bases to trimming and J lost 1 base, with 13 bases between them. The CDR3 reads CASSLGGTRFQETQYF. CDR3 DNA: TGCGCCAGCAGCTTGGGGGGGACAAGATTCCAAGAGACCCAGTACTTC.

In its sample, this clonotype was seen a few times. The V and J genes are TRBV11-2 and TRBJ2-1; 7 nucleotides match TRBD2. Trimming removed 3 bases from V and 4 bases from J; junction bases left unmatched: 3. CDR3 length: 14 amino acids. Looked up from germline, CDR1 is SGHAT and CDR2 is FQNNGV. The chain's CDR3 is CASSFSGFYNEQFF. The CDR3 DNA is TGTGCCAGCAGCTTTAGCGGGTTTTACAATGAGCAGTTCTTC. Filled out from reference TRBV11-2 and TRBJ2-1, the complete variable domain reads EAGVAQSPRYKIIEKRQSVAFWCNPISGHATLYWYQQILGQGPKLLIQFQNNGVVDDSQLPKDRFSAERLKGVDSTLKIQPAKLEDSAVYLCASSFSGFYNEQFFGPGTRLTVL.

In this sample, this clonotype turned up a few times. The chain is built from TRBV7-8 and TRBJ2-4; 7 nucleotides line up with TRBD2. V dropped 1 base and J dropped 5; count of bases not matched to a gene: 5. Germline assignment: CDR1 SGHVS and CDR2 FQNEAQ. This CDR3 spans 15 amino acids. CDR3 nucleotides: TGTGCCAGCAGCTTAGTAGCGGGTACGGAAAACATTCAGTACTTC. Translating it yields CASSLVAGTENIQYF.

This clonotype was seen a few times. The chain is built from TRBV5-4 and TRBJ1-2; TRBD1 matches at 7 bases. V shed 4 bases, J shed 0 bases, and the junction held 9 bases outside the gene matches. The CDR3 is 16 amino acids. Looked up from germline, CDR1 is SGHNT and CDR2 is YYREEE (reference sequence). This chain's CDR3 is CASSDGQEWANYGYTF. CDR3 coding DNA: TGTGCCAGCAGCGATGGACAGGAATGGGCTAACTATGGCTACACCTTC.

The V call is TRBV20-1, the J call TRBJ2-1, with 8 bases fitting TRBD1. CDR1 is DFQATT and CDR2 is SNEGSKA in the germline V gene (reference sequence). The CDR3 contains 16 residues. The ends lost 1 base at V and 0 bases at J; junction bases unmatched: 5. The CDR3 DNA is TGCAGTGCTAGAGTCCGGACAGGGAGCTCCTACAATGAGCAGTTCTTC. As protein: CSARVRTGSSYNEQFF.

This clonotype was counted a few times. The rearrangement joins TRBV7-6 to TRBJ2-1, with 7 nucleotides matching TRBD2. There are 16 residues in the CDR3. The V gene's germline CDR1 is SGHVS and CDR2 FNYEAQ. V trimming: 0 bases; J trimming: 2 bases; junction bases outside the gene matches: 4. This chain's CDR3 is CASSLAMAGAYNEQFF. The CDR3 DNA sequence: TGTGCCAGCAGCTTAGCGATGGCGGGAGCCTACAATGAGCAGTTCTTC.

The rearrangement uses TRBV2 and TRBJ1-1; perhaps TRBD1 as D (6 bases). Trimming pared 3 bases from V and 5 bases from J, leaving 13 bases between. Germline CDR1 and CDR2: SNHLY and FYNNEI. The CDR3 runs 14 residues. In DNA form, the CDR3 reads TGTGCCAGCAGTGAGAAAGGGGGGCGGACTGAAGCTTTCTTT. Encoded protein: CASSEKGGRTEAFF.

This clonotype was seen a few times. CDR3 residues: CASSSIGYRRNTGELFF. DNA for the CDR3: TGTGCCAGCAGCTCGATCGGGTATAGGCGGAACACCGGGGAGCTGTTTTTT. The V gene is TRBV11-2, the J gene TRBJ2-2; D remains unclear. This CDR3 has 17 residues. Germline assignment: CDR1 SGHAT and CDR2 FQNNGV. Trimming removed 4 bases at V and 1 base at J, with 16 bases between.

In nucleotides, the CDR3 is TGTGCCAGCAGCAAACGACTAGCGGGAGAGACAGATACGCAGTATTTT. Translated, it gives CASSKRLAGETDTQYF. The V call is TRBV5-4, the J call TRBJ2-3; TRBD2 matches 12 bases. Unmatched junction bases numbered 6, after V lost 4 bases and J lost 3 bases. CDR3 size: 16 residues. In germline, CDR1 is SGHNT, CDR2 YYREEE (reference sequence).

Details on this clonotype: At one of its ends the junction is not consistent with the germline gene, which may arise from a read error. The chain combines TRBV5-6 with TRBJ2-6; D is unresolved. CDR1 is SGHDT, CDR2 YYEEEE, per germline. This CDR3 is 15 amino acids long. The CDR3 nucleotides read TGTGCCAACAGCAGCTGGAGCTCTGGGGCCAACGTCCTGACTTTC. Amino acid sequence: CANSSWSSGANVLTF.

This clonotype was detected a few times. The V call is TRBV5-1, the J call TRBJ2-3; 8 nucleotides align to TRBD2. Germline trimming cut 3 bases from V and 0 bases from J; bases unmatched to any gene: 6. This CDR3 has 16 residues. Germline CDR1 SGHRS, CDR2 YFSETQ. The CDR3 protein is CASSSFSGTSTDTQYF. The CDR3 DNA is TGCGCCAGCAGCTCCTTTAGCGGGACTAGCACAGATACGCAGTATTTT.

This clonotype was seen more than once but under ten times. V and J are TRBV20-1 and TRBJ2-3; D may be TRBD1 or TRBD2 (5 bases each). This CDR3 contains 13 residues. The V end lost 3 bases, the J end lost 3 bases, and 10 bases lay between the germline ends. Germline lookup yields CDR1 DFQATT and CDR2 SNEGSKA (reference sequence). The CDR3 sequence: CSARGEWTDTQYF. CDR3 nucleotide sequence: TGCAGTGCTAGGGGGGAGTGGACAGATACGCAGTATTTT.

This clonotype was picked up a small number of times. The V gene is TRBV2, the J gene TRBJ2-4; the D is unclear. V shed 0 bases and J shed 0 bases, with 12 bases lying between them. The CDR3 is 17 amino acids. Germline V lookup: CDR1 SNHLY, CDR2 FYNNEI. The CDR3 DNA reads as TGTGCCAGCAGTGAAGCCCCCGGTAACCTAGCCAAAAACATTCAGTACTTC. Amino acid sequence: CASSEAPGNLAKNIQYF.

This clonotype appeared a single time. V gene TRBV3-1 combines with J gene TRBJ1-3; no definite D call. The CDR3 spans 14 residues. V lost 0 bases to trimming and J lost 7 bases, with 10 bases between them. CDR1 is LGHDT and CDR2 is YNNKEL in the germline V gene (reference sequence). The CDR3 spells CASSQEGSGNTIYF. Here the CDR3 DNA reads TGTGCCAGCAGCCAAGAGGGGAGCGGTAACACCATATATTTT.

This clonotype has a handful of counts. V gene TRBV20-1 combines with J gene TRBJ2-1; 8 nucleotides align to TRBD2. CDR3 size: 14 residues. Looked up from germline, CDR1 is DFQATT and CDR2 is SNEGSKA (reference sequence). J was trimmed by 7 bases and V by 3 bases; bases with no gene match: 8. The CDR3 sequence: CSASKASGPNEQFF. The DNA of the CDR3 is TGCAGTGCTAGTAAGGCTAGCGGGCCTAATGAGCAGTTCTTC.

This clonotype was picked up many times. Relative to the germline gene, one junction end is altered; a read error may explain this. V is TRBV5-1 and J is TRBJ2-5; 12 bases align to TRBD2. TRBJ2-7 explains the end of the DNA better; the J call may be wrong. This CDR3 comprises 13 residues. Germline assignment: CDR1 SGHRS and CDR2 YFSETQ. As DNA, the CDR3 is TGTGCCAGCAGACTAGCGGGAGCCTACGAGCAGTACTTC. It codes for CASRLAGAYEQYF.

J is TRBJ2-5 and V is TRBV14, with 12 bases aligning to TRBD2. Per the germline V gene, CDR1 is SGHDN and CDR2 is FVKESK. Trimming removed 0 bases from V and 5 bases from J; junction bases left unmatched: 10. CDR3 length equals 18 residues. The CDR3 reads CASSQDVRTSGIRETQYF. The DNA of the CDR3 is TGTGCCAGCAGCCAAGACGTTAGGACTAGCGGGATTAGGGAGACCCAGTACTTC. The full variable domain, with the rest looked up from reference TRBV14 and TRBJ2-5, is EAGVTQFPSHSVIEKGQTVTLRCDPISGHDNLYWYRRVMGKEIKFLLHFVKESKQDESGMPNNRFLAERTGGTYSTLKVQPAELEDSGVYFCASSQDVRTSGIRETQYFGPGTRLLVL.

This clonotype appeared a few times. The CDR3 bases are TGCAGCGTTCATGGGGGACAGGGGTCCGCAGATACGCAGTATTTT. It yields the protein CSVHGGQGSADTQYF. The rearrangement joins TRBV29-1 to TRBJ2-3, with 10 bases that match TRBD1. This CDR3 contains 15 residues. V was clipped by 5 bases and J by 4 bases; unmatched bases: 9. The germline V gene encodes CDR1 SQVTM and CDR2 ANQGSEA.

Many counts were recorded for this clonotype. V and J are TRBV29-1 and TRBJ2-7; 9 nucleotides match TRBD1. Germline loops: CDR1 SQVTM, CDR2 ANQGSEA. The ends lost 6 bases at V and 1 base at J; junction bases unmatched: 10. This CDR3 comprises 15 residues. The CDR3 reads CSVNTGTGISYEQYF. For the CDR3, the DNA is TGCAGCGTAAACACCGGGACAGGGATATCCTACGAGCAGTACTTC.

The V gene is TRBV11-2, the J gene TRBJ2-7; perhaps TRBD2 as D (6 bases). The CDR3 loop spans 15 amino acids. Per the germline V gene, CDR1 is SGHAT and CDR2 is FQNNGV. V lost 5 bases and J lost 0, with 14 bases in between. The CDR3 DNA is TGTGCCAGCAGCGTCAGGGAGGCCCTCTCCTACGAGCAGTACTTC. Its translation: CASSVREALSYEQYF.

With respect to this clonotype: The junction does not match germline at one end; this may be a read error. V is TRBV15 and J is TRBJ2-1, with 7 positions matching TRBD2. The CDR3 length is 15 residues. Germline CDR1 is LNHNV and CDR2 is YYDKDF (reference sequence). This chain's CDR3 is CATSSYGLVANERFF. In DNA, the CDR3 is TGTGCCACCAGCAGCTACGGACTAGTTGCCAATGAGCGGTTCTTC.

A few counts support this clonotype. This may be a read error: a much more frequent sequence differs by one nucleotide. V is TRBV7-2 and J is TRBJ2-5, with TRBD2 identical over 7 bases. CDR3 length equals 17 residues. Germline V gene lookup returns CDR1 SGHTA and CDR2 FQGNSA. V dropped 4 bases and J dropped 11; count of bases not matched to a gene: 22. CDR3 in amino acids: CASSYTGEAGDYYQQYF. The CDR3 bases are TGTGCCAGCAGCTACACCGGGGAGGCGGGAGATTACTACCAGCAGTACTTC.

This clonotype appeared a few times. The chain carries TRBV2 and TRBJ2-5; perhaps TRBD1 as D (6 bases). Germline V gene lookup returns CDR1 SNHLY and CDR2 FYNNEI. The CDR3 is 14 amino acids. Trimming left V 6 bases short and J 5 bases short, with 16 bases between. CDR3 nucleotides: TGTGCCAGCAGAGCAGGGGTCGGATTCGAGACCCAGTACTTC. As protein: CASRAGVGFETQYF.